These 19 T cell receptor beta chains came from one sample sequenced in a study of blood T cell repertoires in COVID-19 (dated by TCRdb to about 2020). Receptor amplification or capture employed the immunoSEQ multiplex PCR assay. The clones in this table, taken by TCRdb from immuneACCESS, are in-frame only. Not every clone is retained; where verified, under half of the shortfall comes from an unresolved V gene, and the cause of the rest is unknown. For this sample there are 150,000 to 200,000 clones; 85% to 90% appear just once. 20% to 25% of the sample goes to the ten largest clones. Material: PBMCs or T cells enriched from blood (not recorded which). The receptor set was obtained from a woman between 40 and 50 years old in a cohort exposed to, infected with or recovered from COVID-19 (not recorded which).

The chain links TRBV7-2 to TRBJ2-3, with 11 bases that match TRBD2. The CDR3 contains 19 residues. The germline CDR1 and CDR2 sequences are SGHTA and FQGNSA. Trimming took 4 bases from V and 1 from J; bases not matched to a gene: 13. The CDR3 nucleotides read TGTGCCAGCAGCTCAGCCGGGACTAGCGGTCGCCTTGGCACAGATACGCAGTATTTT. Its translation is CASSSAGTSGRLGTDTQYF. The complete variable domain, with remaining parts taken from reference TRBV7-2 and TRBJ2-3, reads GAGVSQSPSNKVTEKGKDVELRCDPISGHTALYWYRQSLGQGLEFLIYFQGNSAPDKSGLPSDRFSAERTGGSVSTLTIQRTQQEDSAVYLCASSSAGTSGRLGTDTQYFGPGTRLTVL.

As for this clone: This sample also contains other DNA sequences that code for the same CDR3. The rearrangement links TRBV9 to TRBJ2-3, with TRBD2 matching over 9 bases. The germline CDR1 and CDR2 sequences are SGDLS and YYNGEE. J lost 1 base, V lost 2 bases, and 2 bases had no gene match. The CDR3 extends over 15 amino acids. The CDR3 bases are TGTGCCAGCAGCGTTAGCGGGAGTGGCACAGATACGCAGTATTTT. This gives the protein CASSVSGSGTDTQYF.

The V and J genes are TRBV7-9 and TRBJ2-7, with 14 bases aligning to TRBD2. The CDR3 is 17 residues long. With V trimmed by 5 bases and J by 5 bases, 11 bases remained unmatched. In germline, CDR1 is SEHNR, CDR2 FQNEAQ (reference sequence). The CDR3 loop reads CASSVPGTSGRPNEQYF. CDR3 in DNA: TGTGCCAGCAGCGTCCCCGGGACTAGCGGGAGACCGAACGAGCAGTACTTC.

The chain links TRBV14 to TRBJ2-7; TRBD1 matches 7 bases. Germline loops: CDR1 SGHDN, CDR2 FVKESK. Trimming at V came to 4 bases and at J to 3 bases, leaving 9 bases not matched to a gene. There are 15 residues in the CDR3. CDR3 amino acids: CASSLTGQPHYEQYF. The CDR3 coding sequence is TGTGCCAGCAGCCTAACGGGACAGCCCCACTACGAGCAGTACTTC.

The sample holds one count of this clone. V usage is TRBV9 and J usage is TRBJ2-1; D is unresolved. CDR3 length: 17 residues. Germline V gene sequence: CDR1 SGDLS, CDR2 YYNGEE. Trimming stripped 0 bases from V and 3 bases from J, with 16 bases between. CDR3 region: CASSVVASRDLYNEQFF. The CDR3 bases are TGTGCCAGCAGCGTAGTGGCTAGTAGAGACCTCTACAATGAGCAGTTCTTC.

The J gene is TRBJ2-1, the V gene TRBV10-3, with 10 bases lining up with TRBD2. CDR1 ENHRY and CDR2 SYGVKD come from the germline V gene. V lost 6 bases and J lost 4; bases outside the gene matches: 6. The CDR3 sequence is 15 residues long. The CDR3 protein is CAISNPSGGYNEQFF. DNA for the CDR3: TGTGCCATCAGCAACCCTAGCGGGGGATACAATGAGCAGTTCTTC.

The chain carries TRBV20-1 and TRBJ2-7; tentatively, D is TRBD1 (6 bases). Germline-derived CDR1 and CDR2 are DFQATT and SNEGSKA (reference sequence). The germline V and J ends were trimmed by 3 bases and 5 bases, with 8 bases remaining between them. CDR3 length: 11 residues. CDR3 residues: CSASRGNEQYF. The CDR3 nucleotides are TGCAGTGCTAGCAGGGGCAACGAGCAGTACTTC.

The chain links TRBV28 to TRBJ1-2; D is undetermined. Trimming pared 3 bases from V and 10 bases from J, leaving 15 bases between. In germline, CDR1 is MDHEN, CDR2 SYDVKM. The CDR3 covers 13 residues. The CDR3 region has the DNA TGTGCCAGCAGTTTCGGAGTGAGGGCGTACTACACCTTC. Translation: CASSFGVRAYYTF.

A single count supports this clone. The V call is TRBV7-9, the J call TRBJ2-7; D gene uncertain. The CDR3 spans 13 residues. The germline gives CDR1 SEHNR, CDR2 FQNEAQ (reference sequence). Trimming removed 1 base at V and 1 base at J, with 5 bases between. CDR3 sequence (DNA): TGTGCCAGCAGCTTAGGGCATTCCTACGAGCAGTACTTC. Translating it yields CASSLGHSYEQYF.

The rearrangement joins TRBV19 to TRBJ2-7; 9 bases are shared with TRBD2. The V gene end was trimmed by 2 bases and the J gene end by 3 bases; junction bases not matched to a gene: 5. This CDR3 has 15 amino acids. The germline V gene encodes CDR1 LNHDA and CDR2 SQIVND (reference sequence). Written as DNA, the CDR3 is TGTGCCAGTAGTATATCACGGCGGGGGGGCTACGAGCAGTACTTC. This codes for CASSISRRGGYEQYF. The variable domain in full, with the rest retrieved from reference TRBV19 and TRBJ2-7, is DGGITQSPKYLFRKEGQNVTLSCEQNLNHDAMYWYRQDPGQGLRLIYYSQIVNDFQKGDIAEGYSVSREKKESFPLTVTSAQKNPTAFYLCASSISRRGGYEQYFGPGTRLTVT.

The chain recombines TRBV4-2 with TRBJ2-1; 8 positions agree with TRBD2. The germline CDR1 and CDR2 sequences are LGHNA and YNFKEQ. V shed 0 bases and J 4 bases; nucleotides not matched to a gene: 8. The CDR3 is 17 residues long. In DNA, the CDR3 is TGTGCCAGCAGCCAAGATCCCCCCCTAGCGGGTTACAATGAGCAGTTCTTC. Translation gives CASSQDPPLAGYNEQFF.

The CDR3 protein is CASSWNERGGASGANVLTF. As DNA, the CDR3 is TGCGCCAGCAGCTGGAACGAGCGGGGGGGCGCCTCTGGGGCCAACGTCCTGACTTTC. The genes are TRBV5-1 and TRBJ2-6; 10 bases match TRBD2. The CDR3 contains 19 residues. V dropped 3 bases and J dropped 0; count of bases not matched to a gene: 9. In germline, CDR1 is SGHRS, CDR2 YFSETQ.

The genes are TRBV10-3 and TRBJ2-5; a weak D match, TRBD1 (5 bases). V was pared by 2 bases and J by 0 bases, with 10 bases between. The CDR3 consists of 15 residues. Germline V gene lookup returns CDR1 ENHRY and CDR2 SYGVKD. CDR3 in amino acids: CAISEATEYQETQYF. CDR3 bases: TGTGCCATCAGTGAGGCGACAGAGTACCAAGAGACCCAGTACTTC.

The chain uses TRBV19 and TRBJ2-5, with D possibly being TRBD1 (6 bases). Trimming stripped 3 bases from V and 4 bases from J, with 15 bases between. Germline CDR1 is LNHDA and CDR2 is SQIVND (reference sequence). The CDR3 is made up of 15 amino acids. The CDR3 reads CASSIRRGVGETQYF. In DNA, the CDR3 is TGTGCCAGTAGTATTCGCAGGGGTGTGGGAGAGACCCAGTACTTC.

The table lists this clone with a count of one. The V and J genes are TRBV30 and TRBJ1-5; D remains ambiguous. CDR3 length: 12 residues. Between the trimmed V and J ends, which lost 0 bases and 9 bases, there was a span of 9 bases. CDR1 is GTSNPN and CDR2 is SVGIG in the germline V gene (reference sequence). The CDR3 nucleotides read TGTGCCTGGAGTGTACGGGGAGGGCCCCAGCATTTT. Residues: CAWSVRGGPQHF.

This clone was seen just once. This chain uses TRBV10-2 with TRBJ2-5; 12 bases align to TRBD2. The ends lost 6 bases at V and 5 bases at J; junction bases unmatched: 4. Germline V gene sequence: CDR1 WSHSY, CDR2 SAAADI. There are 14 residues in the CDR3. CDR3 DNA: TGCGCCAGCAGCCACGGACTAGCGGGGGAGACCCAGTACTTC. Its protein is CASSHGLAGETQYF.

The V call is TRBV5-1, the J call TRBJ2-7, with D possibly TRBD2 on 5 matching bases. Germline-derived CDR1 and CDR2 are SGHRS and YFSETQ. The CDR3 is made up of 13 amino acids. Trimming shortened V by 2 bases and J by 5 bases, and 11 bases separated the two germline ends. In nucleotides, the CDR3 is TGCGCCAGCAGCTTCCGGGGTAACCACGAGCAGTACTTC. Its protein is CASSFRGNHEQYF.

The J gene is TRBJ2-3, the V gene TRBV13; no firm D call. There are 15 residues in the CDR3. Trimming cost V 6 bases and J 6 bases, with 19 bases left between them. The germline CDR1 and CDR2 sequences are PRHDT and FYEKMQ (reference sequence). The CDR3 is CASSSRRLSRDTQYF. CDR3 bases: TGTGCCAGCAGTAGTCGGCGGCTTAGCCGGGATACGCAGTATTTT.

The chain is built from TRBV5-1 and TRBJ2-5, with TRBD1 matching over 9 bases. CDR1 is SGHRS, CDR2 YFSETQ, per germline. This CDR3 region has 15 residues. Germline trimming cut 0 bases from V and 7 bases from J; bases unmatched to any gene: 7. CDR3 loop: CASSLGQGVGVTQYF. In DNA, the CDR3 is TGCGCCAGCAGCTTGGGACAGGGGGTCGGGGTGACCCAGTACTTC.